These 29 T cell receptor beta chains originate from one sample sequenced in a study of blood T cell repertoires in COVID-19. TCRdb keeps only in-frame clones here, not all; method: immunoSEQ multiplex PCR. Among tens of thousands of clones listed, approximately 83% were seen once. The sequenced sample was peripheral blood. The receptors originated from a man in his fifties or sixties with acute or convalescent COVID-19.

The chain links TRBV19 to TRBJ1-1; a possible D gene is TRBD1 (6 bases). The CDR3 has 14 residues. Germline V lookup: CDR1 LNHDA, CDR2 SQIVND (reference sequence). Trimming stripped 6 bases from V and 1 base from J, with 12 bases between. CDR3 in amino acids: CASRAGEGNTEAFF. DNA for the CDR3: TGTGCCAGTAGAGCAGGGGAGGGGAACACTGAAGCTTTCTTT.

The genes are TRBV21-1 and TRBJ1-2; the DNA was not used to check the table's D call, TRBD1. TRBV21-1 corresponds to a pseudogene. The CDR3 is 14 amino acids. DNA for the CDR3: TGTGCCAGCAGCAATAGATTCAGGGCCGGGGGCTACACCTTC. This translates into CASSNRFRAGGYTF.

The table lists this clone with a few counts. The chain joins TRBV13 to TRBJ2-4, with 8 positions matching TRBD1. The CDR3 is 15 residues long. With 5 bases clipped from V and 8 bases from J, the junction kept 11 bases outside the gene matches. CDR1 is PRHDT, CDR2 FYEKMQ, per germline (reference sequence). CDR3 residues: CASSRGTGLGDIQYF. The CDR3 region has the DNA TGTGCCAGCAGCAGGGGGACAGGACTTGGGGACATTCAGTACTTC.

The chain has TRBV5-1 and TRBJ1-1, with D tentatively TRBD1 (5 bases). The CDR3 is 15 residues long. V lost 1 base, J lost 2 bases, and 12 bases lay in between. Germline CDR1 SGHRS, CDR2 YFSETQ. CDR3 protein: CASSLLKGLNTEAFF. In DNA, the CDR3 is TGCGCCAGCAGCTTGCTCAAGGGGCTTAACACTGAAGCTTTCTTT.

The chain combines TRBV30 with TRBJ1-2, with 9 bases fitting TRBD1. The germline CDR1 and CDR2 sequences are GTSNPN and SVGIG (reference sequence). V shed 3 bases, J shed 7 bases, and the junction held 6 bases outside the gene matches. This CDR3 comprises 13 residues. DNA for the CDR3: TGTGCCTGGAGGGGACAGGGCTTTCTTGGCTACACCTTC. Translated: CAWRGQGFLGYTF. Drawing the rest from reference TRBV30 and TRBJ1-2, the complete variable domain is SQTIHQWPATLVQPVGSPLSLECTVEGTSNPNLYWYRQAAGRGLQLLFYSVGIGQISSEVPQNLSASRPQDRQFILSSKKLLLSDSGFYLCAWRGQGFLGYTFGSGTRLTVV.

J is TRBJ2-1 and V is TRBV6-5; 10 bases align to TRBD2. V lost 7 bases, J lost 9 bases, and 12 bases stayed unmatched. Germline assignment: CDR1 MNHEY and CDR2 SVGAGI. The CDR3 extends over 15 amino acids. DNA for the CDR3: TGTGCCAGCACCCCACCAGCGGGAGGGCCCAGTGAGCAGTTCTTC. It codes for CASTPPAGGPSEQFF.

The rearrangement links TRBV9 to TRBJ1-6; D gene uncertain. CDR3 length: 13 residues. V was cut by 0 bases and J by 10 bases, with 8 bases left in between. Germline CDR1 and CDR2: SGDLS and YYNGEE. Written as DNA, the CDR3 is TGTGCCAGCAGCGTAGACGAGGTCTCACCCCTCCACTTT. It codes for CASSVDEVSPLHF.

The genes are TRBV29-1 and TRBJ2-7; 7 bases fit TRBD1. The CDR3 is 11 amino acids. Germline loops: CDR1 SQVTM, CDR2 ANQGSEA. V dropped 7 bases and J dropped 2; count of bases not matched to a gene: 2. CDR3 coding DNA: TGCAGCGGCCAGGGGGCCTACGAGCAGTACTTC. Amino acids: CSGQGAYEQYF.

V gene TRBV3-1 (or the pseudogene TRBV3-2) combines with J gene TRBJ2-2; D unresolved. Trimming shortened V by 1 base and J by 4 bases, and 4 bases separated the two germline ends. This CDR3 contains 13 residues. Per germline, CDR1 LGHDT and CDR2 YNNKEL (reference sequence). The CDR3 is CASSQVFTGELFF. In DNA form, the CDR3 reads TGTGCCAGCAGCCAAGTCTTCACCGGGGAGCTGTTTTTT.

The genes are TRBV14 and TRBJ2-7; possible D gene TRBD1, 5 bases. V was pared by 0 bases and J by 6 bases, with 9 bases between. The CDR3 runs 13 residues. Looked up from germline, CDR1 is SGHDN and CDR2 is FVKESK. In nucleotides, the CDR3 is TGTGCCAGCAGCCAAGAGATTAGGGGCGAGCAGTACTTC. It codes for CASSQEIRGEQYF. The complete variable domain, with remaining parts taken from reference TRBV14 and TRBJ2-7, reads EAGVTQFPSHSVIEKGQTVTLRCDPISGHDNLYWYRRVMGKEIKFLLHFVKESKQDESGMPNNRFLAERTGGTYSTLKVQPAELEDSGVYFCASSQEIRGEQYFGPGTRLTVT.

V usage is TRBV27 and J usage is TRBJ2-7, with 8 positions matching TRBD1. With 3 bases clipped from V and 2 bases from J, the junction kept 12 bases outside the gene matches. The CDR3 spans 17 residues. CDR1 and CDR2 from the germline V gene are MNHEY and SMNVEV (reference sequence). This chain's CDR3 is CASSFIVFGTGPYEQYF. The DNA for the CDR3 is TGTGCCAGCAGTTTTATAGTCTTCGGGACAGGACCCTACGAGCAGTACTTC.

V is TRBV5-1 and J is TRBJ1-6; 8 positions agree with TRBD1. Germline V CDR1 and CDR2: SGHRS, YFSETQ. This CDR3 contains 13 residues. V trimming: 7 bases; J trimming: 7 bases; junction bases outside the gene matches: 4. The chain's CDR3 is CASADRDNSPLHF. In DNA form, the CDR3 reads TGCGCCAGCGCGGACAGGGACAATTCACCCCTCCACTTT.

V and J are TRBV7-2 and TRBJ2-7; no reliable D call. CDR3 size: 14 residues. Germline V CDR1 and CDR2: SGHTA, FQGNSA. V was trimmed by 2 bases and J by 2 bases, leaving 10 bases between them. CDR3 loop: CASSLSGGTYEQYF. The DNA for the CDR3 is TGTGCCAGCAGCTTATCCGGCGGAACCTACGAGCAGTACTTC.

This sequence joins TRBV6-5 and TRBJ2-7, with TRBD1 matching over 9 bases. CDR1 and CDR2 (germline): MNHEY, SVGAGI. This CDR3 region has 14 residues. V lost 7 bases to trimming and J lost 4 bases; unmatched junction nucleotides: 8. Written as DNA, the CDR3 is TGTGCCAGCATAGACCGGGACAGGGCATACGAGCAGTACTTC. This codes for CASIDRDRAYEQYF.

The CDR3 reads CASSLFALAGGPLLREQFF. Here the CDR3 DNA reads TGTGCCAGCAGTTTATTCGCACTAGCGGGAGGGCCCCTCTTGAGGGAGCAGTTCTTC. J is TRBJ2-1 and V is TRBV27, with TRBD2 identical over 13 bases. From germline, CDR1 is MNHEY and CDR2 SMNVEV (reference sequence). The CDR3 sequence is 19 residues long. V shed 1 base, J shed 10 bases, and the junction held 16 bases outside the gene matches.

J is TRBJ2-5 and V is TRBV3-1 (or the pseudogene TRBV3-2); TRBD1 agrees at 10 bases. Germline CDR1 and CDR2: LGHDT and YNNKEL (reference sequence). V lost 4 bases, J lost 5 bases, and 7 bases stayed unmatched. This CDR3 has 15 amino acids. As DNA, the CDR3 is TGTGCCAGCAGCCGCGGGACAGGGGTTGGGGAGACCCAGTACTTC. Protein: CASSRGTGVGETQYF.

The V and J genes are TRBV6-5 and TRBJ1-2, with 10 bases that match TRBD1. J gave up 4 bases and V 6 bases, and 8 bases lay outside the gene matches. The CDR3 is 15 residues long. Looked up from germline, CDR1 is MNHEY and CDR2 is SVGAGI. The CDR3 DNA reads as TGTGCCAGCAGCTTAGGACAGGGGGAGATCTATGGCTACACCTTC. Its protein is CASSLGQGEIYGYTF.

On this clone itself: Other DNA sequences within the sample encode an identical CDR3. J is TRBJ2-7 and V is TRBV7-8; TRBD2 matches 11 bases. V was clipped by 8 bases and J by 6 bases; unmatched bases: 6. This CDR3 contains 13 residues. Germline V gene sequence: CDR1 SGHVS, CDR2 FQNEAQ. In nucleotides, the CDR3 is TGTGCCAGCTCCCTAGCGGGGGGAGGCGAGCAGTACTTC. Its translation is CASSLAGGGEQYF.

The J gene is TRBJ2-3, the V gene TRBV11-3; 11 nucleotides match TRBD2. V trimming: 1 base; J trimming: 0 bases; junction bases outside the gene matches: 0. Germline-derived CDR1 and CDR2 are SGHNT and YENEEA. The CDR3 length is 16 residues. CDR3 coding DNA: TGTGCCAGCAGCTTAGGGACTAGCGGGAGCACAGATACGCAGTATTTT. It encodes CASSLGTSGSTDTQYF.

The chain couples TRBV6-4 to TRBJ2-6, with no clear D. The CDR3 consists of 16 residues. The V gene's germline CDR1 is MRHNA and CDR2 SNTAGT. V dropped 0 bases and J dropped 0 bases, with 6 bases sitting between them. This CDR3 reads CASSDSGSSGANVLTF. The CDR3, as DNA: TGTGCCAGCAGTGACTCGGGCAGCTCTGGGGCCAACGTCCTGACTTTC.

The CDR3 nucleotides read TGTGCCAGCAGTGATCCCGGACTAGCGGGAGCGGGGGACATTCAGTACTTC. Its translation: CASSDPGLAGAGDIQYF. The rearrangement uses TRBV6-1 and TRBJ2-4, with 13 positions matching TRBD2. CDR1 and CDR2 from the germline V gene are MNHNS and SASEGT. V shed 3 bases and J 8 bases; nucleotides not matched to a gene: 10. CDR3 length: 17 residues.

The V call is TRBV6-1, the J call TRBJ1-1; the match to TRBD1 covers 7 bases. The CDR3 is 12 residues long. Unmatched junction bases numbered 3, after V lost 8 bases and J lost 3 bases. Germline loops: CDR1 MNHNS, CDR2 SASEGT. CDR3 loop: CASGDSHTEAFF. CDR3 in DNA: TGTGCCAGCGGGGACAGCCACACTGAAGCTTTCTTT.

This chain links TRBV4-2 with TRBJ2-5; 7 bases align to TRBD1. Germline values: CDR1 LGHNA, CDR2 YNFKEQ. V dropped 4 bases and J dropped 0; count of bases not matched to a gene: 2. This CDR3 spans 14 amino acids. CDR3 loop: CASSPTGYQETQYF. The CDR3 DNA follows: TGTGCCAGCAGCCCGACAGGGTACCAAGAGACCCAGTACTTC.

This sequence joins TRBV11-3 and TRBJ2-7; D ambiguous. The length of the CDR3 is 12 residues. Germline V CDR1 and CDR2: SGHNT, YENEEA. V lost 1 base and J lost 7, with 8 bases in between. The CDR3 sequence: CASSLGGSEQYF. The CDR3 bases are TGTGCCAGCAGCTTAGGAGGTTCAGAGCAGTACTTC.

As DNA, the CDR3 is TGTGCCAGCAGTAGGATACAGGGAAATTTTAATGAGCAGTTCTTC. Its protein product is CASSRIQGNFNEQFF. The J gene is TRBJ2-1, the V gene TRBV6-2 or TRBV6-3; TRBD1 might be the D (6 bases). CDR3 length: 15 residues. Trimming took off 5 bases at V and 7 bases at J, with 18 bases between the two ends. CDR1 is MNHEY, CDR2 SVGEGT, per germline.

The chain is built from TRBV15 and TRBJ2-6; 7 bases agree with TRBD1. Germline V lookup: CDR1 LNHNV, CDR2 YYDKDF (reference sequence). The CDR3 spans 15 residues. V lost 5 bases, J lost 2 bases, and 3 bases stayed unmatched. The CDR3 is CATSRTGAGANVLTF. The DNA of the CDR3 is TGTGCCACCAGCCGTACAGGGGCTGGGGCCAACGTCCTGACTTTC.

The chain recombines TRBV9 with TRBJ2-5; 8 bases align to TRBD2. The CDR3 contains 14 residues. Germline loops: CDR1 SGDLS, CDR2 YYNGEE. V trimming: 3 bases; J trimming: 0 bases; junction bases outside the gene matches: 1. The DNA for the CDR3 is TGTGCCAGCAGCGATAGCGGGAACCAAGAGACCCAGTACTTC. The encoded protein is CASSDSGNQETQYF.

V usage is TRBV7-9 and J usage is TRBJ1-4, with D unresolved. Trimming left V 5 bases short and J 5 bases short, with 15 bases between. The CDR3 covers 15 residues. Germline V CDR1 and CDR2: SEHNR, FQNEAQ (reference sequence). The CDR3 coding sequence is TGTGCCAGCAGCATTACCCCGGCTAGGAATGAAAAACTGTTTTTT. This translates into CASSITPARNEKLFF.

This chain connects TRBV24-1 to TRBJ2-2; 11 bases agree with TRBD1. This CDR3 comprises 18 residues. V trimming: 6 bases; J trimming: 0 bases; junction bases outside the gene matches: 8. Germline V gene data show CDR1 as KGHDR and CDR2 as SFDVKD. CDR3 nucleotides: TGTGCCACCAGTCGGACAGGGGGCCCCTTCGCGAACACCGGGGAGCTGTTTTTT. It yields the protein CATSRTGGPFANTGELFF.